This record looks at one TCR beta chain sequence and its context. There is no known antigen for this receptor. Base qualities were left out, and no much larger clone turns up one base away. The library was prepared using PCR. At the Johns Hopkins FTIC core, DNA from the cultured CD4+ T cells underwent TCR sequencing with the Oncomine TCR Beta short-read assay. The QIAamp micro DNA kit was used to extract genomic DNA from the cultured CD4+ T cells. Oncomine TCR Beta libraries from cultured CD4+ T cells were pooled with unique dual indexes and sequenced on an Illumina iSeq 100. The study's own analysis went as follows. Non-productive sequences were filtered out, and CDR3s that did not start with C, did not end with F or W, or were shorter than 7 amino acids were discarded. The MANAFEST web application identified antigen-specific clonotypes by comparing peptide-stimulated wells against reference wells and other culture wells. Positive clones required FDR below 0.05, an odds ratio above 5, and productive frequency above 0.1% in at least two of three replicate wells. A clonotype counted as cross-reactive if it showed significant expansion both in the SARS-CoV-2 spike wells and in at least one common cold coronavirus spike condition. Similarity between CDR3 sequences was evaluated in R version 3.6.1 using Levenshtein distances (stringdist) and unrooted phylogenetic trees (ape). TCRdb reran the public reads through fastp at Q25 and MiXCR, keeping productive beta chains. Rows with a matching CDR3 protein are joined into one entry that keeps the most common DNA and genes. The V and J calls and clone size come from TCRdb's table, not from the authors' own analysis. Present in this sample are 7,800 or so distinct CDR3 sequences, around 41% of which were seen just once. The leading ten clones occupy around 34% of the sample.

Its CDR3 holds 12 amino acids, cysteine through phenylalanine. CDR3 DNA is the only sequence kept; it has 36 bases, read in frame from the first base. Relative to germline, V is 5 bases shorter and J is 11 bases shorter, with 15 bases between their ends. The germline V gene yields SGHTA for CDR1 and FQGNSA for CDR2. This sample stems from a study of vaccination and CD4 T cells after COVID-19 (dated by TCRdb to between 2021 and 2023). Concerning the study at large: The convalescent cohort included six males and four females, with two Hispanic individuals, seven Caucasians, two Asians and one multiracial person. Participants got two doses of the Pfizer-BioNTech BNT162b2 vaccine (n=8) or two doses of the Moderna mRNA-1273 vaccine (n=2). Post-COVID blood samples from convalescent patients were collected a median of around 110 days after diagnosis, with a range of 35 to 161 days. The time from the second vaccine dose to post-vaccine blood sampling had a median of approximately 72 days and ranged from about 14 to 250 days. For stimulating the cultures, overlapping spike peptide pools were used, derived from SARS-CoV-2 as well as from the common cold coronaviruses HCoV-NL63, HCoV-OC43 and HCoV-229E. Control cultures received a CEFX viral epitope pool as the positive control, an HIV-1 Nef peptide pool as the negative control, or no peptide. The spike-specific CD4+ TCR repertoire was compared before and after mRNA vaccination in over nine COVID-19 convalescent patients and a few infection-naive healthy vaccine recipients. At the TCR clonotype level, an earlier paper using these donors assessed memory CD4+ T cell crossreactivity between SARS-CoV-2 and common cold coronavirus spike proteins.

The treatment or condition label, as the study defines it: approximately 10-day PBMC culture with coronavirus spike peptide pools or control peptides (ViraFEST assay). CD4+ T cells from unexposed donors were collected before the COVID-19 pandemic (2011-2018). The ViraFEST assay was used in the study, in which antigen-specific T cells were expanded with peptide pools and expanded clonotypes were subsequently identified by TCR sequencing. Roughly 2 million PBMCs per well were cultured in IMDM with roughly 5% human AB serum and approximately 9.1 IU/ml IL-2, plus 10 ug/ml peptide pools. On days 3 and 7, half of the culture medium was replaced with fresh IL-2-containing medium. After roughly 9 days of culture, CD4+ T cells were isolated by negative selection with the EasySep CD4+ T cell isolation kit. Unexposed donor CD4+ T cells were tested for reactivity to SARS-CoV-2 S and N and four common cold coronavirus spike pools, as cell number allowed. Ficoll-Paque Plus gradient centrifugation was used to isolate PBMCs from whole blood, and the isolated PBMCs were then either used fresh or cryopreserved at -140C. Triplicate wells were generally used for each culture condition. The leukapheresis product for the unexposed donors was obtained through commercial purchase.

Here is what the overall study found, with its caveats: An increase in the median number of SARS-CoV-2-reactive clonotypes from 21 after infection to roughly 38 after vaccination was observed, but the change was not found to be significant. Of the vaccine-specific clones in convalescent patients, 304 of 307, or nearly all, reacted only to SARS-CoV-2 spike and did not cross-react with common cold coronaviruses. In convalescent patients, a median 86.3% of post-vaccine SARS-CoV-2-reactive clones were detected only after vaccination, suggesting vaccine-specific priming. Relatively few convalescent patients were included in the study, and early timepoints after natural infection were not analyzed.

This clonotype was sampled from a human donor in good health. The chain was built from TRBV7-2 and TRBJ1-1; tentative D gene TRBD1, with 5 bases matching. The sequencing sample was made of CD4+ T cells from blood, cultured in vitro. The DNA sequence reads TGTGCCAGCAGCCAGAAGCTCCGGGGGGCTTTCTTT. Translated, this gives CASSQKLRGAFF.